The 13 T cell receptor beta chains below come from one sample, sequenced in a study of control samples from healthy donors and cancer patients. Here immunoSEQ multiplex PCR was the method, and the copy in TCRdb shows in-frame clones only, minus some. The table has 150,000 to 200,000 clones, roughly 91% seen once. The sample was blood. The origin of the receptors is a woman aged 30 to 39 in good health.

The rearrangement links TRBV7-2 to TRBJ1-6, with a possible D match to TRBD1 (5 bases). Trimming took 1 base from V and 7 from J, leaving 8 bases between them. Germline values: CDR1 SGHTA, CDR2 FQGNSA. The CDR3 loop spans 14 amino acids. In DNA, the CDR3 is TGTGCCAGCAGCTTAGGGGGGTTCAATTCACCCCTCCACTTT. Amino acid sequence: CASSLGGFNSPLHF. Combining the CDR3 with reference TRBV7-2 and TRBJ1-6 gives the whole variable domain GAGVSQSPSNKVTEKGKDVELRCDPISGHTALYWYRQSLGQGLEFLIYFQGNSAPDKSGLPSDRFSAERTGGSVSTLTIQRTQQEDSAVYLCASSLGGFNSPLHFGNGTRLTVT.

This clone was observed a few times. The sample holds other DNA sequences that translate to the same CDR3. The V and J genes are TRBV18 and TRBJ1-1; the match to TRBD1 covers 7 bases. V trimming: 1 base; J trimming: 2 bases; junction bases outside the gene matches: 4. Germline values: CDR1 KGHSH, CDR2 LQKENI. The CDR3 has 15 residues. DNA of the CDR3: TGTGCCAGCTCACCACAGGGGGCTGGAAACACTGAAGCTTTCTTT. This codes for CASSPQGAGNTEAFF. The full variable domain, in which reference TRBV18 and TRBJ1-1 provide the parts outside the CDR3, is NAGVMQNPRHLVRRRGQEARLRCSPMKGHSHVYWYRQLPEEGLKFMVYLQKENIIDESGMPKERFSAEFPKEGPSILRIQQVVRGDSAAYFCASSPQGAGNTEAFFGQGTRLTVV.

The J gene is TRBJ2-7, the V gene TRBV5-1; 7 bases fit TRBD1. Trimming removed 4 bases from V and 2 bases from J; junction bases left unmatched: 6. The CDR3 extends over 14 amino acids. Per germline, CDR1 SGHRS and CDR2 YFSETQ. The CDR3 region is CASSPSGQTYEQYF. The CDR3 DNA reads as TGCGCCAGCAGCCCGTCGGGACAGACCTACGAGCAGTACTTC.

This chain connects TRBV11-3 to TRBJ1-1, with TRBD1 matching over 9 bases. The V gene end was trimmed by 1 base and the J gene end by 3 bases; junction bases not matched to a gene: 6. Germline assignment: CDR1 SGHNT and CDR2 YENEEA. The CDR3 covers 16 residues. CDR3 sequence: CASSLGDRDRDTEAFF. In DNA, the CDR3 is TGTGCCAGCAGCTTAGGGGACCGGGACAGGGACACTGAAGCTTTCTTT. The entire variable domain, with the rest obtained from reference TRBV11-3 and TRBJ1-1, is as follows: EAGVVQSPRYKIIEKKQPVAFWCNPISGHNTLYWYLQNLGQGPELLIRYENEEAVDDSQLPKDRFSAERLKGVDSTLKIQPAELGDSAVYLCASSLGDRDRDTEAFFGQGTRLTVV.

The CDR3 DNA reads TGTGCCAGCAGCTTAGCGGCCGGACCCAACACTGAAGCTTTCTTT. It yields the protein CASSLAAGPNTEAFF. The chain carries TRBV7-2 and TRBJ1-1; no definite D call. From germline, CDR1 is SGHTA and CDR2 FQGNSA. This CDR3 region has 15 residues. Trimming took 0 bases from V and 2 from J, leaving 10 bases between them.

The rearrangement links TRBV7-9 to TRBJ1-1, with 8 bases identical to TRBD1. The CDR3 has 14 residues. Germline CDR1 SEHNR, CDR2 FQNEAQ (reference sequence). J gave up 1 base and V 4 bases, and 2 bases lay outside the gene matches. This CDR3 reads CASSYGQGNTEAFF. DNA for the CDR3: TGTGCCAGCAGCTACGGACAGGGGAACACTGAAGCTTTCTTT.

The V gene is TRBV18, the J gene TRBJ1-3; D not resolved. The CDR3 consists of 13 residues. Trimming cost V 5 bases and J 3 bases, with 8 bases left between them. CDR1 and CDR2 (germline): KGHSH, LQKENI. CDR3 DNA sequence: TGTGCCAGCTCATCGGACCGTGGAAACACCATATATTTT. Protein: CASSSDRGNTIYF.

The chain has TRBV23-1 and TRBJ1-2; D unclear. TRBV23-1 is an open reading frame, and its role is uncertain. The ends were cut back, 4 bases at V and 4 bases at J, with 4 bases in the middle. This CDR3 has 11 amino acids. CDR3 sequence reads: CASSPIYGYTF. CDR3 nucleotides: TGCGCCAGCAGTCCTATCTATGGCTACACCTTC.

The rearrangement joins TRBV7-2 to TRBJ1-4; TRBD1 matches 8 bases. After removal of 4 bases from V and 0 bases from J, the junction contained 1 base not matched to a gene. CDR1 and CDR2 from the germline V gene are SGHTA and FQGNSA. The CDR3 covers 15 residues. CDR3 DNA sequence: TGTGCCAGCAGCTGGGACAGGCCAACTAATGAAAAACTGTTTTTT. Translated: CASSWDRPTNEKLFF.

V is TRBV29-1 and J is TRBJ1-5; D might be TRBD1 (5 bases). CDR1 is SQVTM and CDR2 is ANQGSEA in the germline V gene. The CDR3 is 12 residues long. Trimming cost V 4 bases and J 6 bases, with 10 bases left between them. In nucleotides, the CDR3 is TGCAGCGTTGGGGGCGCAGGTCAGCCCCAGCATTTT. Its protein is CSVGGAGQPQHF.

The count of this clone is one. The genes are TRBV5-1 and TRBJ1-2; TRBD1 matches at 7 bases. The CDR3 covers 14 residues. Germline loops: CDR1 SGHRS, CDR2 YFSETQ. V shed 1 base and J 3 bases; nucleotides not matched to a gene: 3. In DNA, the CDR3 is TGCGCCAGCAGCTTGCAGGGGGACTACTATGGCTACACCTTC. Translated: CASSLQGDYYGYTF.

The chain couples TRBV6-2 or TRBV6-3 to TRBJ2-7, with 8 bases identical to TRBD1. Germline assignment: CDR1 MNHEY and CDR2 SVGEGT. With V trimmed by 2 bases and J by 2 bases, 5 bases remained unmatched. The CDR3 is 15 residues long. Here the CDR3 reads CASSYSQGAAYEQYF. Here the CDR3 DNA reads TGTGCCAGCAGTTACAGCCAGGGGGCGGCCTACGAGCAGTACTTC.

This chain connects TRBV11-3 to TRBJ1-1, with 11 nucleotides matching TRBD1. CDR1 is SGHNT and CDR2 is YENEEA in the germline V gene. The CDR3 is 13 amino acids. The trim removed 6 bases at V and 5 bases at J, leaving 2 bases unmatched. The CDR3 nucleotides are TGTGCCAGCAGGGGGACAGGGGGGACTGAAGCTTTCTTT. Translated: CASRGTGGTEAFF.